A selection of T cell receptor beta chains follows, all from one sample in a study of PD-1 blockade in classical Hodgkin lymphoma. Measured with immunoSEQ multiplex PCR; TCRdb has only the in-frame clones, and not every one. The sample has 30,000 or so clones, under 95% seen once; the top ten hold around 2%. Sequencing used peripheral blood mononuclear cells (PBMCs). These receptors were collected from a human donor with classical Hodgkin lymphoma. Both conserved end residues are part of each CDR3. The D gene is left open where the match is weak. Clone size is shown for a subset of rows, as once, few, many or a class of expanded clone.

TRBJ1-2,TRBV7-6,TRBD1,.,14,TGTGCCAGCAGCTTAGGGACAGGGCTGAGGGGCTACACCTTC,CASSLGTGLRGYTF
TRBJ1-1,TRBV7-8,.,.,13,TGTGCCAGCAGCTTAGGGGGGGCTTCGAAGGCTTTCTTT,CASSLGGASKAFF
TRBJ2-5,TRBV6-1,.,.,15,TGTGCCAGCAGTGACAGGGCAGAACCTTGGGAGACCCAGTACTTC,CASSDRAEPWETQYF
TRBJ2-7,TRBV5-1,.,.,14,TGCGCCAGCAGCTTGTCTGGGGGGCTCTACGAGCAGTACTTC,CASSLSGGLYEQYF
TRBJ2-3,TRBV5-5,TRBD1,.,14,TGTGCCAGCAGCTTGGACCAGGGGGCAGATACGCAGTATTTT,CASSLDQGADTQYF
TRBJ1-2,TRBV29-1,.,.,12,TGCAGCGCCGGGGTTCGGGAGGGGGGCTACACCTTC,CSAGVREGGYTF
TRBJ1-1,TRBV5-1,TRBD1,once,15,TGCGCCAGCACCAAACCAGGGGGTGGGAACACTGAAGCTTTCTTT,CASTKPGGGNTEAFF
TRBJ1-2,TRBV7-9,TRBD1,.,14,TGTGCCAGCAGCCCCTGGACAGGGCTCAATGGCTACACCTTC,CASSPWTGLNGYTF
TRBJ1-2,TRBV12-2,.,.,14,TGTGCAAGTCGCACCCTAGGCTGCCGGGACGGCTACACCTTC,CASRTLGCRDGYTF
TRBJ2-7,TRBV28,.,.,14,TGTGCCAGCATCCTAAGGGGGGGTTCCTACGAGCAGTACTTC,CASILRGGSYEQYF
TRBJ2-7,TRBV6-6,TRBD2,once,14,TGTGCCAGCAGTTACGGGACTAGCGCCTACGAGCAGTACTTC,CASSYGTSAYEQYF
TRBJ1-2,TRBV6-6,TRBD1,once,15,TGTGCCAGCAGCAACCAGGGGGGCTGGACGGGTGGCTACACCTTC,CASSNQGGWTGGYTF
TRBJ2-3,TRBV4-2,.,.,15,TGTGCCAGCAGCCGGGGGCTAGCGGATACAGATACGCAGTATTTT,CASSRGLADTDTQYF
TRBJ2-7,TRBV5-4,.,.,14,TGTGCCACCGCCCCGCGGGGCAACTTCTACGAGCAGTACTTC,CATAPRGNFYEQYF
TRBJ2-3,TRBV25-1,TRBD2,.,15,TGTGCCAGCAGTGAAAGCGGGGGGAGCTGGGATACGCAGTATTTT,CASSESGGSWDTQYF
TRBJ2-3,TRBV5-1,TRBD2,.,15,TGCGCCAGCAGCAGCGGACTAGCGGGAGCAGATACGCAGTATTTT,CASSSGLAGADTQYF
TRBJ2-1,TRBV9,.,.,12,TGTGCCAGCAGCCAACTGGGAAATGAGCAGTTCTTC,CASSQLGNEQFF
TRBJ2-1,TRBV5-4,.,once,15,TGTGCCAGCAGCTTGGACGCAAGCTCCTACAATGAGCAGTTCTTC,CASSLDASSYNEQFF
TRBJ2-7,TRBV27,TRBD1,.,14,TGTGCCAGCAGTTTAACACAGGGGGTTGGCGAGCAGTACTTC,CASSLTQGVGEQYF
TRBJ2-3,TRBV5-1,TRBD2,.,16,TGCGCCAGCAGCCGACTAGCGGGGGTCAACACAGATACGCAGTATTTT,CASSRLAGVNTDTQYF
TRBJ2-1,TRBV4-3,TRBD2,once,17,TGCGCCAGCAGCCAGGTCATGGGGGGAGGGGAACACAATGAGCAGTTCTTC,CASSQVMGGGEHNEQFF
TRBJ1-2,TRBV4-2,.,.,12,TGTGCCAGCAGCCCGAACCCATATGGCTACACCTTC,CASSPNPYGYTF
TRBJ2-1,TRBV29-1,TRBD1,.,12,TGCAGCGTTGAACCTTGGACAGGACAGCAGTTCTTC,CSVEPWTGQQFF
TRBJ1-1,TRBV19,TRBD1,.,14,TGTGCCAGTAGTATAGTGACAGGGGCCACTGAAGCTTTCTTT,CASSIVTGATEAFF
TRBJ2-5,TRBV7-7,.,.,13,TGTGCTAGCAGCTCAGCCATTGGAGAGACCCAGTACTTC,CASSSAIGETQYF
TRBJ1-5,TRBV2,TRBD1,.,13,TGTGCCAGCAGAGGACAGGGCAACCAGCCCCAGCATTTT,CASRGQGNQPQHF
TRBJ2-6,TRBV10-3,.,few,16,TGTGCCACCGAGACAGGACCCGTCTCTGGGGCCAACGTCCTGACTTTC,CATETGPVSGANVLTF
TRBJ2-2,TRBV5-4,.,.,17,TGTGCCAGCAGCTTGAGGCTTTGGGGCTCGGACACCGGGGAGCTGTTTTTT,CASSLRLWGSDTGELFF
TRBJ1-1,TRBV28,.,.,14,TGTGCCAGCAGTTGGTGGGAGTTGAACACTGAAGCTTTCTTT,CASSWWELNTEAFF
TRBJ2-4,TRBV5-4,TRBD1,.,17,TGTGCCAGCAGCTTGGCGGAAGGGGGCTTCGGCAAAAACATTCAGTACTTC,CASSLAEGGFGKNIQYF
TRBJ1-2,TRBV4-3,TRBD1,.,18,TGCGCCAGCAGCCAAGCCTTACCGGACAGGTGGGATTTTGGTGGCTACACCTTC,CASSQALPDRWDFGGYTF
TRBJ1-4,TRBV27,.,.,14,TGTGCCAGCAGTTCCTTCCCAACTAATGAAAAACTGTTTTTT,CASSSFPTNEKLFF
TRBJ2-5,TRBV11-2,.,.,17,TGTGCCAGCAGCTTAGATCAATTCGGGGCAGCAAGAGAGGCCCAGTACTTC,CASSLDQFGAAREAQYF
TRBJ2-1,TRBV7-9,TRBD2,.,16,TGTGCCAGCAGCTTAGGACCCCCGGGACTAGGCGATGAGCAGTTCTTC,CASSLGPPGLGDEQFF
TRBJ1-2,TRBV5-4,TRBD1,.,13,TGTGCCACATACCGGGACAGGGGATATGGCTACACCTTC,CATYRDRGYGYTF
TRBJ2-7,TRBV13,TRBD2,.,15,TGTGCCAGCAGTTTCCGACTAGCGGGAGCCTACGAGCAGTACTTC,CASSFRLAGAYEQYF
TRBJ1-1,TRBV5-4,TRBD1,once,20,TGTGCCAGCAGCTTGGCGGGTTCAAGGACAGGGAAAATGGGGAACACTGAAGCTTTCTTT,CASSLAGSRTGKMGNTEAFF
TRBJ2-1,TRBV14,TRBD1,.,19,TGTGCCAGCAGCGCGTATAGAACTATAGGGACAGGGCCCTACAATGAGCAGTTCTTC,CASSAYRTIGTGPYNEQFF
TRBJ1-1,TRBV7-9,.,.,15,TGTGCCAGCAGCTTAGATCTGGGGATGAACACTGAAGCTTTCTTT,CASSLDLGMNTEAFF
TRBJ2-5,TRBV11-1,.,.,14,TGTGCCAGCAGCTTAGTTCCAGGGGTAGAGACCCAGTACTTC,CASSLVPGVETQYF
TRBJ2-7,TRBV11-2,.,once,14,TGTGCCAGCAGCTTCCACAGGGTTACCTACGAGCAGTACTTC,CASSFHRVTYEQYF
TRBJ2-3,TRBV5-4,.,.,15,TGTGCCAGCAGCTTGGCCGGCAGAGGCACAGATACGCAGTATTTT,CASSLAGRGTDTQYF
TRBJ2-2,TRBV5-8,TRBD1,.,17,TGTGCCAGCAGCCCGCTTAGGACAGGGGAGAACACCGGGGAGCTGTTTTTT,CASSPLRTGENTGELFF
TRBJ2-2,TRBV4-1,.,.,15,TGCGCCAGCAGCCAAGGACAGGCGTACACCGGGGAGCTGTTTTTT,CASSQGQAYTGELFF
TRBJ2-5,TRBV5-4,TRBD2,.,16,TGTGCCAGCAGCTTGCCGCGAGCGGGAGTCCAAGAGACCCAGTACTTC,CASSLPRAGVQETQYF
TRBJ2-5,TRBV6-5,.,.,15,TGTGCCAGCAGTTACTCGAAGGGACCCCAAGAGACCCAGTACTTC,CASSYSKGPQETQYF
TRBJ2-5,TRBV11-2,TRBD1,.,16,TGTGCCAGCAGCCCTCGGGACAGGGCAGCAGGGGAGACCCAGTACTTC,CASSPRDRAAGETQYF
TRBJ2-5,TRBV19,TRBD2,few,17,TGTGCCAGTAGTATAGGGGAGGGACTAGTGAATGAAGAGACCCAGTACTTC,CASSIGEGLVNEETQYF
TRBJ2-7,TRBV21-1,.,.,21,TGTGCCAGCAGCGTTAACAGGAGAGGACAGGGGGATTATTTGAACTCCTACGAGCAGTACTTC,CASSVNRRGQGDYLNSYEQYF
TRBJ2-7,TRBV11-2,.,.,14,TGTGCCAGCAGCTTAGCGGGAGCGTTCTACGAGCAGTACTTC,CASSLAGAFYEQYF
TRBJ2-1,TRBV23-1,.,.,16,TGCGCCAGCGGGGACACAGGGATTTCTCGCTCCGGTGAGCAGTTCTTC,CASGDTGISRSGEQFF
TRBJ2-1,TRBV7-8,TRBD1,.,15,TGTGCCAGCAGCTTATGGTTGGGGACAGGGAATGAGCAGTTCTTC,CASSLWLGTGNEQFF
TRBJ2-1,TRBV15,.,.,15,TGTGCCACCAGCAGCGACGTTGGCTCCTACAATGAGCAGTTCTTC,CATSSDVGSYNEQFF
TRBJ2-3,TRBV7-6,TRBD2,.,18,TGTGCCAGCAGCTTAGTACTAGCGGGAGGGCCCCTCAAGGATACGCAGTATTTT,CASSLVLAGGPLKDTQYF
TRBJ2-3,TRBV15,TRBD2,.,21,TGTGCCACCAGCAGAGATCAACCCGGGCGGCTTAGCGGGGGGCTCACAGATACGCAGTATTTT,CATSRDQPGRLSGGLTDTQYF
TRBJ2-2,TRBV4-1,.,.,17,TGCGCCAGCAGCCGATTCCCCGAGGGGGCGAACACCGGGGAGCTGTTTTTT,CASSRFPEGANTGELFF